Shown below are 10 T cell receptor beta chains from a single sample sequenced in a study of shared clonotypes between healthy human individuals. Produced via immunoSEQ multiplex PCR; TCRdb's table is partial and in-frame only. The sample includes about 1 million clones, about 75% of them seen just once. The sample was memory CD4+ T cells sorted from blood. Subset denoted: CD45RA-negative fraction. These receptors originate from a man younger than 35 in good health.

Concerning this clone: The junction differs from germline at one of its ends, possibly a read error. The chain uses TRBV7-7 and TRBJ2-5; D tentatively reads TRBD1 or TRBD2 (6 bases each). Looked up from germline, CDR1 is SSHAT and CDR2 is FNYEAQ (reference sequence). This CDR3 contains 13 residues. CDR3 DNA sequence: TGTGCTAGCAGCCCGGGAGAGCAGGGGACCATGTACTTC. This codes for CASSPGEQGTMYF. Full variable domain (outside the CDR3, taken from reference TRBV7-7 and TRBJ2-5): GAGVSQSPRYKVTKRGQDVTLRCDPISSHATLYWYQQALGQGPEFLTYFNYEAQPDKSGLPSDRFSAERPEGSISTLTIQRTEQRDSAMYRCASSPGEQGTMYFGPGTRLLVL.

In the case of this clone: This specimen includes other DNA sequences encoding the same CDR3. The CDR3 DNA follows: TGCGCCAGCAGCTCAAACCGGGGGTCCTATGGCTACACCTTC. This translates into CASSSNRGSYGYTF. The chain combines TRBV5-1 with TRBJ1-2; D might be TRBD1 (5 bases). The CDR3 sequence is 14 residues long. CDR1 and CDR2 (germline): SGHRS, YFSETQ. V was cut by 3 bases and J by 4 bases, with 13 bases left in between.

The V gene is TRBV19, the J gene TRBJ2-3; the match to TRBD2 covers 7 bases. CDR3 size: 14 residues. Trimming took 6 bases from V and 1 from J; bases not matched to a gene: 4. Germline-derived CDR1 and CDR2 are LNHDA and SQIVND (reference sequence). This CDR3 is CASRERGGTDTQYF. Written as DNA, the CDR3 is TGTGCCAGTAGAGAGCGGGGAGGCACAGATACGCAGTATTTT.

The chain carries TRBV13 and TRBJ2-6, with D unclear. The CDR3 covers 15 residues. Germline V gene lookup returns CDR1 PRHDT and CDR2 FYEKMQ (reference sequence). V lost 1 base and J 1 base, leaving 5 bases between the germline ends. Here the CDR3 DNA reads TGTGCCAGCAGCTTAGTATTGTCTGGGGCCAACGTCCTGACTTTC. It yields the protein CASSLVLSGANVLTF.

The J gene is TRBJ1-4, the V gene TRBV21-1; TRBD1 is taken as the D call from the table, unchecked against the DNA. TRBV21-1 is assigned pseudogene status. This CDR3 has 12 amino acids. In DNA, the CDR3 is TGTGCCAGCAGCAAAGGGGGCGCGAAACTGTTTTTT. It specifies CASSKGGAKLFF.

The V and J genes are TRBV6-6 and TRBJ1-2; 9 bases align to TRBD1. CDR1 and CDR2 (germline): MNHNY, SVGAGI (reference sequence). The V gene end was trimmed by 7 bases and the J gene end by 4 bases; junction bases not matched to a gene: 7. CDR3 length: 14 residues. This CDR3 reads CASTEGQGSYGYTF. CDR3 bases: TGTGCCAGCACCGAGGGACAGGGATCCTATGGCTACACCTTC.

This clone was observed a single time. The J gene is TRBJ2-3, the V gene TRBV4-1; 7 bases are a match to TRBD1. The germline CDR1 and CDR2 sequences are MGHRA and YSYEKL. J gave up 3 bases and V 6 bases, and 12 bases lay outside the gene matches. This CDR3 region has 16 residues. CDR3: CASSPDRNLGTDTQYF. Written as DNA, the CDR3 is TGCGCCAGCAGTCCGGACAGGAATTTGGGGACAGATACGCAGTATTTT.

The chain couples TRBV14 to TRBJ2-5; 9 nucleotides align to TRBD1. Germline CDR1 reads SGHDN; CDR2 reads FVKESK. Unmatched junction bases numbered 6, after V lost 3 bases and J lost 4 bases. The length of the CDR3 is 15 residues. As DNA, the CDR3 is TGTGCCAGCAGCCAGCCGGGACAGGGTTTAGAGACCCAGTACTTC. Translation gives CASSQPGQGLETQYF.

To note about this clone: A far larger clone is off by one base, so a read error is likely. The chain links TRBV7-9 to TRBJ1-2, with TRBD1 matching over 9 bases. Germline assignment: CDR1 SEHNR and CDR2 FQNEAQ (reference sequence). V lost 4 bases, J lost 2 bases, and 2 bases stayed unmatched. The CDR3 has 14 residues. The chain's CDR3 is CASSYGTGNYGYTF. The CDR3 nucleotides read TGTGCCAGCAGCTACGGGACAGGGAACTATGGCTACACCTTC.

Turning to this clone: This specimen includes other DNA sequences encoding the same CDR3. The CDR3 sequence is CASSPDRGYGYTF. The DNA of the CDR3 is TGTGCCAGCAGCCCTGACAGAGGTTATGGCTACACCTTC. The genes are TRBV7-8 and TRBJ1-2; TRBD1 might be the D (5 bases). This CDR3 is built from 13 residues. With 5 bases removed from V and 5 bases from J, the gap between germline ends came to 12 bases. CDR1 is SGHVS and CDR2 is FQNEAQ in the germline V gene.